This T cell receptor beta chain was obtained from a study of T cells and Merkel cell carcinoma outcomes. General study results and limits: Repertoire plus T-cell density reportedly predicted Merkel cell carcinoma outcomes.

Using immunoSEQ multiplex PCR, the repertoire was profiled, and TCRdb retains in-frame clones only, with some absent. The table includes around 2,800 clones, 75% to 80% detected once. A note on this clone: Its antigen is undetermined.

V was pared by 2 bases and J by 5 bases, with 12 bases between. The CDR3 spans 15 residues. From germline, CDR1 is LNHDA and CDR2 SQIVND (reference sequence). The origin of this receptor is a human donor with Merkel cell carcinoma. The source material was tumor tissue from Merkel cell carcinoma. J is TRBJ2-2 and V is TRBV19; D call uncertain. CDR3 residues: CASSISGFWTGELFF. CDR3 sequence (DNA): TGTGCCAGTAGTATATCCGGGTTTTGGACCGGGGAGCTGTTTTTT.